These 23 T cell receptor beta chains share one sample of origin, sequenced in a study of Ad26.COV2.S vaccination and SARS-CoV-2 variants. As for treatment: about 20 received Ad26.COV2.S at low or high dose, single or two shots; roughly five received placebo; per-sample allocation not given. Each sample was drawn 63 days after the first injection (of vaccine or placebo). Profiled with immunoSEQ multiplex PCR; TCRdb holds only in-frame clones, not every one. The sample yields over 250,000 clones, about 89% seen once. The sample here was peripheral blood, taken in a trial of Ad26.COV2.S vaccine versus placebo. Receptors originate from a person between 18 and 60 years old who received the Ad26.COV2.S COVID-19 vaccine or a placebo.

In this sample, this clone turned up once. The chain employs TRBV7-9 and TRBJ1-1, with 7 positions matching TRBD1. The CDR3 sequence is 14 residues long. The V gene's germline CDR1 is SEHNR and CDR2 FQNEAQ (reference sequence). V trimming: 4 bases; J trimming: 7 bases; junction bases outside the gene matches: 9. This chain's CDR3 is CASSSRQGAYEAFF. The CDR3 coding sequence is TGTGCCAGCAGCTCTCGACAGGGTGCTTATGAAGCTTTCTTT.

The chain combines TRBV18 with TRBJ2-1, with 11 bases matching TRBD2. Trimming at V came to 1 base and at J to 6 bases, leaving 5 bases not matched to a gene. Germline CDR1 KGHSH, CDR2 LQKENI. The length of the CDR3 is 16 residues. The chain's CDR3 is CASSPLHGTSGNEQFF. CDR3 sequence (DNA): TGTGCCAGCTCACCACTCCACGGGACTAGCGGCAATGAGCAGTTCTTC.

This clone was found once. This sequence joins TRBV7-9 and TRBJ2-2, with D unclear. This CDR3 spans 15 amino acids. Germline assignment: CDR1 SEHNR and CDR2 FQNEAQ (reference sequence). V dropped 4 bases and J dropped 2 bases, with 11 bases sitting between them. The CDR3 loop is CASSSRPINTGELFF. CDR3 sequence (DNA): TGTGCCAGCAGCTCCAGGCCGATAAACACCGGGGAGCTGTTTTTT.

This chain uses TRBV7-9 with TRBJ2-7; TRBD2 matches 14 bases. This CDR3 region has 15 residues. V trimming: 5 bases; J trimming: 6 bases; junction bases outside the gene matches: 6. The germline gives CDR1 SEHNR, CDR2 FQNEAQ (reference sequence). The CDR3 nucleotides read TGTGCCAGCAGCCTACCGGGACTAGCGGGGGTCGAGCAGTACTTC. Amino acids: CASSLPGLAGVEQYF.

The CDR3 region is CASSLGAQGAFF. DNA for the CDR3: TGTGCCAGCAGCTTAGGTGCACAGGGAGCTTTCTTT. This chain uses TRBV7-9 with TRBJ1-1; a weak D match, TRBD1 (6 bases). Between the trimmed V and J ends, which lost 1 base and 10 bases, there was a span of 10 bases. CDR1 and CDR2 (germline): SEHNR, FQNEAQ (reference sequence). The CDR3 extends over 12 amino acids.

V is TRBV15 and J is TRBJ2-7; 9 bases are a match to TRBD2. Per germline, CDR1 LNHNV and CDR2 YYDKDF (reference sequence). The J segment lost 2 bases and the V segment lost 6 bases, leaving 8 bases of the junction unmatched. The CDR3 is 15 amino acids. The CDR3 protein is CATSPWLAGTYEQYF. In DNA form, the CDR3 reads TGTGCCACCAGTCCATGGCTAGCGGGAACCTACGAGCAGTACTTC.

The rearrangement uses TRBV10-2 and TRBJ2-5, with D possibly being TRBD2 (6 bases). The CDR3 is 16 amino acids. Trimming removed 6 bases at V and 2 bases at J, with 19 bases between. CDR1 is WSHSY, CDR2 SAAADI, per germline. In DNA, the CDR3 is TGCGCCAGCAGGGGGGACTTCCGCCCCTCTCAAGAGACCCAGTACTTC. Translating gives CASRGDFRPSQETQYF.

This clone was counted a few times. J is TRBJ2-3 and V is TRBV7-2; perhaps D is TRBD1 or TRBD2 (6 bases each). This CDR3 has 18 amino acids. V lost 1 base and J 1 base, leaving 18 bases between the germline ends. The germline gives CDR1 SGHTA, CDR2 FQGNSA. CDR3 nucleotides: TGTGCCAGCAGCTTAGGGTTTGGTGGGGGGACACGCACAGATACGCAGTATTTT. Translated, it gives CASSLGFGGGTRTDTQYF.

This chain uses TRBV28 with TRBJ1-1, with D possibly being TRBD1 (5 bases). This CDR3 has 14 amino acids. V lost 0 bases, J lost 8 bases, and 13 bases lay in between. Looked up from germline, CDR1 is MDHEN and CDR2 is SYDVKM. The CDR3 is CASSLWGERGEAFF. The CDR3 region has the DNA TGTGCCAGCAGTTTATGGGGGGAACGGGGAGAAGCTTTCTTT.

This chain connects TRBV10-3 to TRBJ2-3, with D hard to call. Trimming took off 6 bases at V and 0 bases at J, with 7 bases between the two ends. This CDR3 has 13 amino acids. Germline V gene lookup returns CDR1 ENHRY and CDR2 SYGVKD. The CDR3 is CAIRSVSTDTQYF. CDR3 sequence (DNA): TGTGCCATCAGGAGCGTTAGCACAGATACGCAGTATTTT.

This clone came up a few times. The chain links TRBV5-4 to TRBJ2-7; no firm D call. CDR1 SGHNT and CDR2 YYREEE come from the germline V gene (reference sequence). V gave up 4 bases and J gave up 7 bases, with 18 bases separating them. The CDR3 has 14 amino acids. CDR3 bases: TGTGCCAGCAGCCATACTAACAAAGTGTGGGAGCAGTACTTC. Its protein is CASSHTNKVWEQYF. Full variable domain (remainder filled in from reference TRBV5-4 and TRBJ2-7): ETGVTQSPTHLIKTRGQQVTLRCSSQSGHNTVSWYQQALGQGPQFIFQYYREEENGRGNFPPRFSGLQFPNYSSELNVNALELDDSALYLCASSHTNKVWEQYFGPGTRLTVT.

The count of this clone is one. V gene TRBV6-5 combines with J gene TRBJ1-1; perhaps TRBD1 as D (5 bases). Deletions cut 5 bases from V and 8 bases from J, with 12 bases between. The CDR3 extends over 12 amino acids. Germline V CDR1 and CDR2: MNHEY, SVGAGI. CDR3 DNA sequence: TGTGCCAGCAGTCGCGGGGACGGAGAAGCTTTCTTT. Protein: CASSRGDGEAFF.

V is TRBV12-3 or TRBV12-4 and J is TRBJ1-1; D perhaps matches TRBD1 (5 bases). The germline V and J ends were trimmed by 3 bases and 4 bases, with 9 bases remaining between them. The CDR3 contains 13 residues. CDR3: CASSFPGATEAFF. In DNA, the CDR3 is TGTGCCAGCAGTTTTCCCGGGGCCACTGAAGCTTTCTTT.

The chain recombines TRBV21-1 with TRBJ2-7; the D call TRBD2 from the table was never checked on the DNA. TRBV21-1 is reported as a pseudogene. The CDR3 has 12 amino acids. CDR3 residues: CASNGSSYEQYF. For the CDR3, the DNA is TGTGCCAGCAACGGGAGCTCCTACGAGCAGTACTTC.

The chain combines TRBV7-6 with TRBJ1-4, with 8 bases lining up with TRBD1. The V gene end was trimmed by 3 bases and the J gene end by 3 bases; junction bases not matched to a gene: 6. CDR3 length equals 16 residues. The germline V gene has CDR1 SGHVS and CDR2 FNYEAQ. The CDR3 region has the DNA TGTGCCAGCAGCTTGGACCAGGGGGCGGCTAATGAAAAACTGTTTTTT. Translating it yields CASSLDQGAANEKLFF.

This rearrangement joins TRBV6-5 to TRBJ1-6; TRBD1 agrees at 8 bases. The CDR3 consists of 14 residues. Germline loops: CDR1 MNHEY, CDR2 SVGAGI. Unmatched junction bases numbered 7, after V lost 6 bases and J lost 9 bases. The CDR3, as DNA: TGTGCCAGCAGACAGGACAGGGCCATTTCACCCCTCCACTTT. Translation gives CASRQDRAISPLHF.

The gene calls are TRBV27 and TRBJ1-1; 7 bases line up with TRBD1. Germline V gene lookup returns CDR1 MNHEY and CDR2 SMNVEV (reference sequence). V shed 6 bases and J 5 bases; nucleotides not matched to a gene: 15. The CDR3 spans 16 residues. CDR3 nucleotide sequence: TGTGCCAGCAGCAAGAGGGGGCAGAGGGGAAAAACTGAAGCTTTCTTT. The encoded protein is CASSKRGQRGKTEAFF.

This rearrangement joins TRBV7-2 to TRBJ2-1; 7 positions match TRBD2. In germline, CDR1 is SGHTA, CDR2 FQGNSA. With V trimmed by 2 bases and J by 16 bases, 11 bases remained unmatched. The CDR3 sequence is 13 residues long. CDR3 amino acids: CASSLYGRLATFF. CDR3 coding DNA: TGTGCCAGCAGCTTATACGGGCGACTAGCTACCTTCTTC.

In nucleotides, the CDR3 is TGTGCCAGCAGTTTATCAGCCGACCGTCGGGACAGCCCCACCGGGGAGCTGTTTTTT. It yields the protein CASSLSADRRDSPTGELFF. The chain combines TRBV27 with TRBJ2-2; 7 bases align to TRBD1. V gave up 0 bases and J gave up 4 bases; unmatched junction bases: 14. Germline V gene lookup returns CDR1 MNHEY and CDR2 SMNVEV (reference sequence). CDR3 length: 19 amino acids.

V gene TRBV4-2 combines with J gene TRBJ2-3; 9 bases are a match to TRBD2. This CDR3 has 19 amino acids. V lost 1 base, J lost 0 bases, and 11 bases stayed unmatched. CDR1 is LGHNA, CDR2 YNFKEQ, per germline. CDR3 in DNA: TGTGCCAGCAGCCAAGTGGGAAGCGGGGGGCGGGCTAGCACAGATACGCAGTATTTT. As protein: CASSQVGSGGRASTDTQYF.

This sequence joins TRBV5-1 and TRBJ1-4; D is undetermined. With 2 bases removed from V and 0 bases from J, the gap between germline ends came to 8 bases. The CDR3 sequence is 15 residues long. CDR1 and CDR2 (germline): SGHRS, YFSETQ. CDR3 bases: TGCGCCAGCAGCTTCGGTGGGTCAACTAATGAAAAACTGTTTTTT. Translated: CASSFGGSTNEKLFF.

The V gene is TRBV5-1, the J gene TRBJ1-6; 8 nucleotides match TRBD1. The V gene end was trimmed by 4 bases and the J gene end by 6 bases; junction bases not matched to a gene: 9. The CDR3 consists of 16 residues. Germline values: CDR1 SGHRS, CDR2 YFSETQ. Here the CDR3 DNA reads TGCGCCAGCAGCCTCAGGAGCGGGACAGGTAATTCACCCCTCCACTTT. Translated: CASSLRSGTGNSPLHF.

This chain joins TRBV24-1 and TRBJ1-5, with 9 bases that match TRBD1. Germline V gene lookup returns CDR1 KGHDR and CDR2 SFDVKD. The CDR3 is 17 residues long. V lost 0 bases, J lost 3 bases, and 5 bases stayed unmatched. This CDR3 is CATSDLPRTGDNQPQHF. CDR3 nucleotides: TGTGCCACCAGTGATTTGCCCCGGACAGGGGACAATCAGCCCCAGCATTTT.